One and the same sample provided the 11 T cell receptor beta chains below, sequenced in a study of CD8 T cells in Susac syndrome. RNA, at 0.5 to 1 ug, was reverse transcribed with random hexamers. TCRdb used MiXCR to reprocess the immunoSEQ multiplex PCR reads, holding one entry per CDR3 protein. The sample shows 100,000 to 150,000 distinct CDR3 sequences, about 95% of them seen only once. The sample comprised CD4+ T cells from PBMCs. The receptor source for this set is a human donor in good health.

The rearrangement uses TRBV30 and TRBJ1-1; D is ambiguous. Trimming took off 5 bases at V and 1 base at J, with 5 bases between the two ends. Germline CDR1 GTSNPN, CDR2 SVGIG (reference sequence). The CDR3 spans 11 residues. CDR3 residues: CAWEKNTEAFF. CDR3 DNA: TGTGCCTGGGAAAAGAACACTGAAGCTTTCTTT.

The rearrangement links TRBV4-3 to TRBJ2-2, with D perhaps TRBD1 or TRBD2 (5 bases each). The CDR3 runs 15 residues. Germline CDR1 is LGHNA and CDR2 is YSLEER. V lost 4 bases and J 4 bases, leaving 13 bases between the germline ends. The CDR3 protein is CASSPRQGPTGELFF. In nucleotides, the CDR3 is TGCGCCAGCAGCCCCCGTCAGGGACCCACCGGGGAGCTGTTTTTT.

The chain couples TRBV20-1 to TRBJ1-2, with D tentatively TRBD1 (6 bases). Trimming shortened V by 6 bases and J by 3 bases, and 23 bases separated the two germline ends. There are 16 residues in the CDR3. Germline-derived CDR1 and CDR2 are DFQATT and SNEGSKA (reference sequence). For the CDR3, the DNA is TGCAGTGCACCCGACAGGACTCGGGTGTTGGACTATGGCTACACCTTC. Protein sequence: CSAPDRTRVLDYGYTF.

The CDR3 DNA reads TGCAGCGTTGAAGTAACAACTGGAAACACCATATATTTT. Translated, it gives CSVEVTTGNTIYF. J is TRBJ1-3 and V is TRBV29-1; D ambiguous. CDR3 length: 13 amino acids. The V gene's germline CDR1 is SQVTM and CDR2 ANQGSEA. V was trimmed by 1 base and J by 2 bases, leaving 6 bases between them. Supplemented by reference TRBV29-1 and TRBJ1-3, the full variable domain reads SAVISQKPSRDICQRGTSLTIQCQVDSQVTMMFWYRQQPGQSLTLIATANQGSEATYESGFVIDKFPISRPNLTFSTLTVSNMSPEDSSIYLCSVEVTTGNTIYFGEGSWLTVV.

This sequence joins TRBV20-1 and TRBJ2-1; D is undetermined. The CDR3 is 14 residues long. V was cut by 6 bases and J by 6 bases, with 18 bases left in between. Germline V gene lookup returns CDR1 DFQATT and CDR2 SNEGSKA (reference sequence). CDR3 bases: TGCAGTGCACGAGATAGCCGTGTTATCAATGAGCAGTTCTTC. Its translation is CSARDSRVINEQFF.

This sequence joins TRBV7-9 and TRBJ1-1; TRBD1 agrees at 7 bases. This CDR3 is 14 amino acids long. CDR1 and CDR2 (germline): SEHNR, FQNEAQ (reference sequence). With 7 bases clipped from V and 4 bases from J, the junction kept 9 bases outside the gene matches. Here the CDR3 reads CASTYQGGSTEAFF. CDR3 DNA: TGTGCCAGCACCTATCAGGGGGGAAGCACTGAAGCTTTCTTT.

The chain uses TRBV7-9 and TRBJ2-3; D may be TRBD1 or TRBD2 (6 bases each). Germline assignment: CDR1 SEHNR and CDR2 FQNEAQ (reference sequence). The CDR3 extends over 15 amino acids. The ends were cut back, 5 bases at V and 6 bases at J, with 18 bases in the middle. The CDR3: CASSLRSGAKDTQYF. In DNA, the CDR3 is TGTGCCAGCAGCCTGAGATCGGGGGCGAAGGATACGCAGTATTTT.

The V call is TRBV5-1, the J call TRBJ1-2; 12 nucleotides agree with TRBD1. With 3 bases clipped from V and 7 bases from J, the junction kept 7 bases outside the gene matches. CDR1 is SGHRS and CDR2 is YFSETQ in the germline V gene. There are 15 residues in the CDR3. This CDR3 is CASSWGQGAGGGYTF. CDR3 in DNA: TGCGCCAGCAGCTGGGGACAGGGGGCTGGCGGTGGCTACACCTTC.

This clonotype was seen only a few times. The CDR3 nucleotides read TGTGCCAGCAGTGAAACAGAAAGCACAGATACGCAGTATTTT. It codes for CASSETESTDTQYF. V is TRBV2 and J is TRBJ2-3; no firm D call. CDR3 length: 14 residues. V was shortened by 2 bases and J by 0 bases, with 6 bases between the two germline ends. Germline CDR1 reads SNHLY; CDR2 reads FYNNEI.

The V gene is TRBV5-1, the J gene TRBJ2-3; D is ambiguous. V lost 6 bases and J lost 5, with 16 bases in between. The CDR3 contains 14 residues. Germline CDR1 and CDR2: SGHRS and YFSETQ. CDR3 in amino acids: CASKAYVGIDTQYF. The CDR3 nucleotides are TGCGCCAGCAAAGCGTATGTTGGTATAGATACGCAGTATTTT.

The CDR3 is CATKTVAYTGELFF. CDR3 sequence (DNA): TGTGCCACCAAGACTGTCGCGTACACCGGGGAGCTGTTTTTT. The J gene is TRBJ2-2, the V gene TRBV19, with no clear D. Germline V gene sequence: CDR1 LNHDA, CDR2 SQIVND (reference sequence). V shed 10 bases and J shed 3 bases, with 15 bases lying between them. This CDR3 has 14 amino acids.